The 8 T cell receptor beta chains in this list originate from one sample, sequenced in a study of vaccination and CD4 T cells after COVID-19. A single record per CDR3 protein comes from TCRdb applying MiXCR to the PCR reads. The repertoire holds around 14,000 distinct CDR3 sequences, with 69% as singletons. The sequences come from CD4+ T cells from blood, collected after SARS-CoV-2 vaccination. These receptors were taken from a human donor who had recovered from COVID-19.

This rearrangement joins TRBV20-1 to TRBJ1-5; D is possibly TRBD1 (6 bases). V was trimmed by 4 bases and J by 10 bases, leaving 20 bases between them. The CDR3 has 14 residues. Per the germline V gene, CDR1 is DFQATT and CDR2 is SNEGSKA (reference sequence). CDR3 protein: CSAKIRDTRPPQHF. CDR3 coding DNA: TGCAGTGCTAAAATCCGGGACACCCGACCACCCCAGCATTTT.

CDR3 sequence (DNA): TGTGCCAGCCTGAGTTGGGGAGAGGGCACAGATACGCAGTATTTT. Encoded protein: CASLSWGEGTDTQYF. The chain combines TRBV6-2 or TRBV6-3 with TRBJ2-3; a weak D match, TRBD2 (5 bases). This CDR3 comprises 15 residues. CDR1 and CDR2 (germline): MNHEY, SVGEGT. V was shortened by 8 bases and J by 1 base, with 16 bases between the two germline ends.

The V gene is TRBV4-3, the J gene TRBJ1-2, with a possible D match to TRBD1 (6 bases). Trimming removed 0 bases from V and 1 base from J, with 9 bases in between. Germline V CDR1 and CDR2: LGHNA, YSLEER. This CDR3 comprises 15 residues. This chain's CDR3 is CASSQDGGLNYGYTF. The CDR3 bases are TGCGCCAGCAGCCAAGACGGGGGCCTTAACTATGGCTACACCTTC.

This clonotype was seen just once. The CDR3 region has the DNA TGTGCCAGCAGTTCTGGGGGCAATCAGCCCCAGCATTTT. This encodes CASSSGGNQPQHF. The V and J genes are TRBV6-2 or TRBV6-3 and TRBJ1-5; D unclear. The CDR3 is made up of 13 amino acids. V was clipped by 4 bases and J by 2 bases, with 6 bases between them. CDR1 MNHEY and CDR2 SVGEGT come from the germline V gene.

This clonotype was picked up a small number of times. The J gene is TRBJ2-7, the V gene TRBV27; 8 nucleotides match TRBD1. This CDR3 region has 15 residues. V lost 4 bases and J lost 2; bases outside the gene matches: 7. Per the germline V gene, CDR1 is MNHEY and CDR2 is SMNVEV (reference sequence). CDR3 residues: CASSSRTGSTYEQYF. CDR3 sequence (DNA): TGTGCCAGCAGTTCGCGGACAGGGTCGACCTACGAGCAGTACTTC.

V usage is TRBV6-1 and J usage is TRBJ2-3, with 10 bases lining up with TRBD2. Germline assignment: CDR1 MNHNS and CDR2 SASEGT. The length of the CDR3 is 17 residues. J was trimmed by 4 bases and V by 4 bases; bases with no gene match: 11. The CDR3 DNA reads TGTGCCAGCAGTGTTGTTCCAGCGGGAGGGCATTCAGATACGCAGTATTTT. Encoded protein: CASSVVPAGGHSDTQYF.

This rearrangement joins TRBV6-1 to TRBJ1-1; 7 positions match TRBD1. The V and J ends lost 6 bases and 12 bases, in that order; junction bases with no gene match: 13. The CDR3 totals 13 residues. CDR1 and CDR2 from the germline V gene are MNHNS and SASEGT. As DNA, the CDR3 is TGTGCCAGCAGCTCCGGGGAGGGGGCGCAATCTTTCTTT. The encoded protein is CASSSGEGAQSFF.

This clonotype has just a few counts. The rearrangement uses TRBV27 and TRBJ1-5; D unclear. Per germline, CDR1 MNHEY and CDR2 SMNVEV (reference sequence). V was trimmed by 3 bases and J by 12 bases, leaving 9 bases between them. The CDR3 runs to 11 residues. The CDR3 DNA reads as TGTGCCAGCAGTTTTTTCAGAGGCCAGCATTTT. Translated, it gives CASSFFRGQHF.